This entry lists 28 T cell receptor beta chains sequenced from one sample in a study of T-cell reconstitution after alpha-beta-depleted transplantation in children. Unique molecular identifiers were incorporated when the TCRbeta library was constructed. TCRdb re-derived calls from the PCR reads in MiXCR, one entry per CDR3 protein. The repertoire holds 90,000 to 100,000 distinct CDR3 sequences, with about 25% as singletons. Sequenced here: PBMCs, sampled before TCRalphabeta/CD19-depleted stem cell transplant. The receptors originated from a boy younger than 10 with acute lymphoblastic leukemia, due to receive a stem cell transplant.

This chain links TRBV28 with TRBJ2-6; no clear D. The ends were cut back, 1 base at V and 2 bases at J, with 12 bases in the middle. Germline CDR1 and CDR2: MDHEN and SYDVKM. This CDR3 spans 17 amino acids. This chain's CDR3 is CASSLSNSATGANVLTF. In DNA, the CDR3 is TGTGCCAGCAGTTTATCCAATTCCGCGACTGGGGCCAACGTCCTGACTTTC. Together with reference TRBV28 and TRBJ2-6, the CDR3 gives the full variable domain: DVKVTQSSRYLVKRTGEKVFLECVQDMDHENMFWYRQDPGLGLRLIYFSYDVKMKEKGDIPEGYSVSREKKERFSLILESASTNQTSMYLCASSLSNSATGANVLTFGAGSRLTVL.

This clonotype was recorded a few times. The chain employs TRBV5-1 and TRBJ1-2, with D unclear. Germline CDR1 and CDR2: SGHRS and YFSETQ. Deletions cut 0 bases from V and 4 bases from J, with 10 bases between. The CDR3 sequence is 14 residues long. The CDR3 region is CASSLDSGSYGYTF. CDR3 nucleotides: TGCGCCAGCAGCTTGGATTCCGGATCCTATGGCTACACCTTC.

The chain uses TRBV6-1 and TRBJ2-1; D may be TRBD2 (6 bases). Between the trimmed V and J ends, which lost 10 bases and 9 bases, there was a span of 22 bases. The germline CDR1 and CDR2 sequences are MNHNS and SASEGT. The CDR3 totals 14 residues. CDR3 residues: CAISPLAEMAEQFF. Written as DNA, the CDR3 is TGTGCCATCAGCCCCTTAGCGGAGATGGCTGAGCAGTTCTTC.

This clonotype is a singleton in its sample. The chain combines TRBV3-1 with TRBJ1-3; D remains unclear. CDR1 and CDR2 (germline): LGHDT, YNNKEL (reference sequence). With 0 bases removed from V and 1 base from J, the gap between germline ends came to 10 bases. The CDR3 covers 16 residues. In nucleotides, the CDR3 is TGTGCCAGCAGCCAAGATACGAGGCCATCTGGAAACACCATATATTTT. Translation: CASSQDTRPSGNTIYF.

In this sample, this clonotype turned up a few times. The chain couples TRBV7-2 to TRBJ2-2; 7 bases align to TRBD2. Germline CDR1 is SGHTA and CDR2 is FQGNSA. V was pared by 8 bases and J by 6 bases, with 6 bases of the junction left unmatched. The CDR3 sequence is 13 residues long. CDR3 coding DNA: TGTGCCAGCGCGATCCTAGCGGCCGGGGAGCTGTTTTTT. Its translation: CASAILAAGELFF. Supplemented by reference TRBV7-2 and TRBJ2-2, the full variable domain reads GAGVSQSPSNKVTEKGKDVELRCDPISGHTALYWYRQSLGQGLEFLIYFQGNSAPDKSGLPSDRFSAERTGGSVSTLTIQRTQQEDSAVYLCASAILAAGELFFGEGSRLTVL.

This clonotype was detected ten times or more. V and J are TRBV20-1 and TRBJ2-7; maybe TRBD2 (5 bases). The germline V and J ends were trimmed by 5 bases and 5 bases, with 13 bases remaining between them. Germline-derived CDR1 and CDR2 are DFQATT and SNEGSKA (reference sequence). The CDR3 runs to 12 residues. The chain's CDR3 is CSAGRTLDEQYF. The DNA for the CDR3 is TGCAGTGCTGGGAGAACCCTCGACGAGCAGTACTTC.

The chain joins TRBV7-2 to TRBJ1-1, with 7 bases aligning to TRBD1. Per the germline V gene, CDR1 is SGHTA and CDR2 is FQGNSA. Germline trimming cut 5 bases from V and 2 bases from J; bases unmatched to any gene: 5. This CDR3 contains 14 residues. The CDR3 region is CASSPGQVNTEAFF. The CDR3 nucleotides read TGTGCCAGCAGCCCCGGACAGGTAAACACTGAAGCTTTCTTT. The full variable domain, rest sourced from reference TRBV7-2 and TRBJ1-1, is GAGVSQSPSNKVTEKGKDVELRCDPISGHTALYWYRQSLGQGLEFLIYFQGNSAPDKSGLPSDRFSAERTGGSVSTLTIQRTQQEDSAVYLCASSPGQVNTEAFFGQGTRLTVV.

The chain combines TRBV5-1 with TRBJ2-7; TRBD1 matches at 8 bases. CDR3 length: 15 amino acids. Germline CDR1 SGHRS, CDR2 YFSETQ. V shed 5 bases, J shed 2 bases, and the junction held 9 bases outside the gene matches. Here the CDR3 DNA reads TGCGCCAGCAGGCTAGAGGACAGGGCTACCTACGAGCAGTACTTC. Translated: CASRLEDRATYEQYF.

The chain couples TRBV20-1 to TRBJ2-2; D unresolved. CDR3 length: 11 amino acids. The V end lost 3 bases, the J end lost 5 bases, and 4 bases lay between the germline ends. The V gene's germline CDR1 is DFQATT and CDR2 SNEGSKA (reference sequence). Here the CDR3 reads CSARRTGELFF. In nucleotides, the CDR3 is TGCAGTGCTAGGAGGACCGGGGAGCTGTTTTTT.

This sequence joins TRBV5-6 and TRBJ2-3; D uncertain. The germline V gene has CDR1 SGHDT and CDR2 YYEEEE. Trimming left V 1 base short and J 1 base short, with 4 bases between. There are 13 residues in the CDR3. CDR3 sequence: CASSLSGTDTQYF. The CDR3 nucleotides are TGTGCCAGCAGCTTGAGTGGCACAGATACGCAGTATTTT.

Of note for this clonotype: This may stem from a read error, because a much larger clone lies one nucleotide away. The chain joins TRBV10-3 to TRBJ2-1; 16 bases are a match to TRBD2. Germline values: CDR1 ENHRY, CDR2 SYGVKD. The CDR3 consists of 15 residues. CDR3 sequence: CAIRGLAGGNNELFF. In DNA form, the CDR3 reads TGTGCCATCAGGGGACTAGCGGGAGGGAACAATGAGCTGTTCTTC.

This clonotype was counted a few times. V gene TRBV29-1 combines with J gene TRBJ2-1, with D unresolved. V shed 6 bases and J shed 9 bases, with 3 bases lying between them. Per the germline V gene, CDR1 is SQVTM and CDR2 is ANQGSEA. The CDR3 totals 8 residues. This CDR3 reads CSVSEQFF. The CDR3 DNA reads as TGCAGCGTCAGTGAGCAGTTCTTC.

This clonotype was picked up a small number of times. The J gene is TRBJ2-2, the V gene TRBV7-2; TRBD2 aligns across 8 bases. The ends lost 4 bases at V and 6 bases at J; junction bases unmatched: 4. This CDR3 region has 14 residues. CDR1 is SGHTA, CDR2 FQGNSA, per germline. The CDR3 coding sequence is TGTGCCAGCAGCTCACTAGCGGTGGCCGGGGAGCTGTTTTTT. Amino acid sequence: CASSSLAVAGELFF.

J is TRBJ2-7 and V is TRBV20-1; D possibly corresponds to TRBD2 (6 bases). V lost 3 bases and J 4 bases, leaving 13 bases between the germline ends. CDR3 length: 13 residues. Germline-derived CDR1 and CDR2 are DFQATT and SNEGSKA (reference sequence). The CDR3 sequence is CSASGGAIYEQYF. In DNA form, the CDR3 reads TGCAGTGCTAGCGGAGGGGCCATTTACGAGCAGTACTTC.

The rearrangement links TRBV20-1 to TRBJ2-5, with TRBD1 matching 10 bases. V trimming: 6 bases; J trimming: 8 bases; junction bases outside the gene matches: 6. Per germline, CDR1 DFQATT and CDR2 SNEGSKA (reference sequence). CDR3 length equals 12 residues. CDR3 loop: CSAPGQGNTQYF. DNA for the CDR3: TGCAGTGCCCCGGGACAGGGGAATACCCAGTACTTC.

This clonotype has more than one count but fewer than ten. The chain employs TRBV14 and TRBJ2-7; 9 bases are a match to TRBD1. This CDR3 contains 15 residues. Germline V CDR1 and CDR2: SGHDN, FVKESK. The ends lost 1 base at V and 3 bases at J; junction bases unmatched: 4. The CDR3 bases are TGTGCCAGCAGCCAAGCGGGACAGGGAAACTACGAGCAGTACTTC. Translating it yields CASSQAGQGNYEQYF.

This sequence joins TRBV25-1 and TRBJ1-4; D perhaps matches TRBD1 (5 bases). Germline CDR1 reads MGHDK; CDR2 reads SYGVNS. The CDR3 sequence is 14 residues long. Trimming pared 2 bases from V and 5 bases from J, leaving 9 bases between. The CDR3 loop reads CASSEEGPNEKLFF. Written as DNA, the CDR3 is TGTGCCAGCAGTGAAGAGGGGCCCAATGAAAAACTGTTTTTT. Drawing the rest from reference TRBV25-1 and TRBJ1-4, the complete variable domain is EADIYQTPRYLVIGTGKKITLECSQTMGHDKMYWYQQDPGMELHLIHYSYGVNSTEKGDLSSESTVSRIRTEHFPLTLESARPSHTSQYLCASSEEGPNEKLFFGSGTQLSVL.

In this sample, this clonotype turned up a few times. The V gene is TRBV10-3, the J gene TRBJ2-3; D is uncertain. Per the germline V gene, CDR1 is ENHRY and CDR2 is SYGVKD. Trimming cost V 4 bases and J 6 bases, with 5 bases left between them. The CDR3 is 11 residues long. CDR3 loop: CAISVTDTQYF. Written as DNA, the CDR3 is TGTGCCATCAGTGTAACCGATACGCAGTATTTT.

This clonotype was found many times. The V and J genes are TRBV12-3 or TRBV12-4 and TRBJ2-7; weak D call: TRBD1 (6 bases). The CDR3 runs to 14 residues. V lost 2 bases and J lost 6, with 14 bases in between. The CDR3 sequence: CASSLRAGELEQYF. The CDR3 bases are TGTGCCAGCAGTTTAAGGGCAGGGGAGCTCGAGCAGTACTTC.

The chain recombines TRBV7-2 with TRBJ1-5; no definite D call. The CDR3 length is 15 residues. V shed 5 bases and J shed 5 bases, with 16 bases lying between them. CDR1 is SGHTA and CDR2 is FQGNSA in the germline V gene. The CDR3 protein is CASSPRGGGHQPQHF. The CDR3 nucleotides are TGTGCCAGCAGCCCGCGAGGTGGCGGCCATCAGCCCCAGCATTTT.

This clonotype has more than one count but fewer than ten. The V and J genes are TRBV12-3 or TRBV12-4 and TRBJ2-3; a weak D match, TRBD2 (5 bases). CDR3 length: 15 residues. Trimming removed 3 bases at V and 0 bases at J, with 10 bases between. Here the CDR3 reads CASSFERRSTDTQYF. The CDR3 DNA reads TGTGCCAGCAGTTTTGAGCGGAGAAGCACAGATACGCAGTATTTT.

The chain's CDR3 is CASRGNNSPNSSPLHF. The CDR3 DNA is TGTGCCAGCAGGGGAAACAACAGCCCTAACAGTTCACCCCTCCACTTT. The rearrangement uses TRBV13 and TRBJ1-6; D gene unclear. Germline V gene lookup returns CDR1 PRHDT and CDR2 FYEKMQ (reference sequence). V lost 6 bases, J lost 9 bases, and 21 bases lay in between. The CDR3 sequence is 16 residues long.

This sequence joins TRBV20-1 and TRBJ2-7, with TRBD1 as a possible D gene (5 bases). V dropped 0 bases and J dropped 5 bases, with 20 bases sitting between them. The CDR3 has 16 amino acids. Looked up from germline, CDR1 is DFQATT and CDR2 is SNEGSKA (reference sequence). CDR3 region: CSARDPRAGILNEQYF. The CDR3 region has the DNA TGCAGTGCTAGAGATCCTCGGGCAGGGATCCTGAACGAGCAGTACTTC.

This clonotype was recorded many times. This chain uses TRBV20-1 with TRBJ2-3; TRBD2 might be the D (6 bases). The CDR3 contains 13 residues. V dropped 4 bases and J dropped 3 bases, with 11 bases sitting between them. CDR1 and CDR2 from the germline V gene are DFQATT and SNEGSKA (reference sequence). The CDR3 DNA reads TGCAGTGCTAAAGTCGGGAGTACAGATACGCAGTATTTT. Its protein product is CSAKVGSTDTQYF.

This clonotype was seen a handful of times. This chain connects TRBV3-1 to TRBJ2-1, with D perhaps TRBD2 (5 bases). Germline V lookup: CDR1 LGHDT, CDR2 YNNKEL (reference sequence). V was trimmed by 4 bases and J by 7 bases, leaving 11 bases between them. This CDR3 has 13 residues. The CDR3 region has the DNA TGTGCCAGCAGCCCTAGACGGGGAAATGAGCAGTTCTTC. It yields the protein CASSPRRGNEQFF.

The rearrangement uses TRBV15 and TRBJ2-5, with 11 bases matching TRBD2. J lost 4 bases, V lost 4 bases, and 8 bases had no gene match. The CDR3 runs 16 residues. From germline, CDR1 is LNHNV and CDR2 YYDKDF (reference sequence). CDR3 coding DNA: TGTGCCACCAGCACGGGACTAGCGGAGGGAGGAGAGACCCAGTACTTC. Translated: CATSTGLAEGGETQYF.

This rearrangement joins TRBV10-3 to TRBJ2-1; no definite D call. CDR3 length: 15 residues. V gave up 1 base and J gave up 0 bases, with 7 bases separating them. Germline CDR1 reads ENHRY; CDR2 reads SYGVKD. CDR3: CAISELSSSYNEQFF. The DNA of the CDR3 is TGTGCCATCAGTGAGTTGTCTAGCTCCTACAATGAGCAGTTCTTC.

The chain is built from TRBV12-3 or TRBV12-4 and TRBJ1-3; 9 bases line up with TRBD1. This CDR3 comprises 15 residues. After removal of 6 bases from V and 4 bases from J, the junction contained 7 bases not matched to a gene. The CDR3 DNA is TGTGCCAGCAGCCTGACAGGGGGATCAGGAAACACCATATATTTT. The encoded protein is CASSLTGGSGNTIYF.